The clone carrying this TCR beta chain was found a few times. Its antigen is currently unknown. This entry belongs to a study of CD8+CD57+ T cells in acquired aplastic anemia. Genomic DNA, the template, was used for profiling of the TCR beta VDJ and CDR3. TCRdb re-called the reads through MiXCR, storing one row per CDR3 protein. The sample lists under 200,000 distinct CDR3 sequences, roughly 48% seen once, with approximately 1% in the top ten. Study results and limitations: Roughly 30 sequences, all CD8+ CDR3, were shared between patients and controls.

This receptor was taken from a human donor in good health. The sequenced material came from sorted CD4+, CD8+, or CD8+CD57+ T cells (not recorded which) from PBMCs.

For the CDR3, the DNA is TGTGCCAGCAGTCCCCTCTCGGTTAGTACAGATACGCAGTATTTT. Its protein product is CASSPLSVSTDTQYF. V is TRBV27 and J is TRBJ2-3, with D hard to call. This CDR3 comprises 15 residues. Germline V gene data show CDR1 as MNHEY and CDR2 as SMNVEV (reference sequence). V dropped 5 bases and J dropped 3 bases, with 15 bases sitting between them.